This T cell receptor beta chain stems from a study of regulatory T cells in long-lasting Graves disease. Looking at the study overall: Patients met the persistent Graves' disease definition after over 5 years of antithyroid drugs with positive TSH receptor antibodies.

The authors built TCR beta libraries using iRepertoire HTBI primers and Arm-PCR of CDR3 regions. Per the authors' pipeline: Identification across samples found 62 TRBV and some 15 TRBJ segments. A single record per CDR3 protein comes from TCRdb applying MiXCR to the multiplex PCR reads. The V and J calls were not made by the authors but by TCRdb's processing. The sample shows around 510,000 distinct CDR3 sequences, about a fifth of them seen only once. Study-wide results and limits: Persistent Graves' patients showed less TCR diversity than newly diagnosed ones. Persistent disease was associated with favored TRBV28 usage and with favored use of TRBJ1-2 and TRBJ2-5.

Time point reported: persistent/refractory GD, antithyroid drugs over 5 years with positive TRAb. Researchers made the TCR library from RNA that was extracted from PBMCs. At least ten counts were recorded for this clonotype. Its antigen is as yet unknown. Germline lookup yields CDR1 MDHEN and CDR2 SYDVKM. V lost 5 bases to trimming and J lost 5 bases, with 21 bases between them. The CDR3 is made up of 16 amino acids. The TCR comes from a female donor with Graves disease. The rearrangement joins TRBV28 to TRBJ2-5, with D tentatively TRBD1 (6 bases). Source: peripheral blood mononuclear cells (PBMCs), taken when the disease was refractory, from a patient treated with antithyroid drugs. The CDR3 spells CASSRPEGGPQETQYF. DNA of the CDR3: TGTGCCAGCAGTCGCCCTGAAGGGGGACCTCAGGAGACCCAGTACTTC.